This is a list of T cell receptor beta chains from one sample in a study of regulatory and conventional T cells in RAG deficiency. Here immunoSEQ multiplex PCR was the method, and the copy in TCRdb shows in-frame clones only, minus some. The table includes some 20,000 clones, 85% to 95% detected once. In addition, the sample was reused for a study of regulatory T cells.

The specimen sequenced was CD4+ T cells sorted from blood. These receptors came from a human donor in good health. The CDR3 runs from the conserved cysteine through the conserved F or W. The D gene is left open where the match is weak. Clone size is shown for a subset of rows, as once, few, many or a class of expanded clone.

J | V | size | D | CDR3 | DNA
TRBJ2-3 | TRBV5-1 | - | TRBD2 | CASSFSGGITDTQYF | TGCGCCAGCAGCTTTAGCGGGGGAATCACAGATACGCAGTATTTT
TRBJ2-3 | TRBV5-1 | - | - | CASMTSPLATDTQYF | TGCGCCAGCATGACCTCACCCCTAGCTACAGATACGCAGTATTTT
TRBJ1-1 | TRBV18 | - | - | CASSPANTEAFF | TGTGCCAGCTCACCAGCGAACACTGAAGCTTTCTTT
TRBJ2-2 | TRBV27 | once | - | CASRGRANTGELFF | TGTGCCAGCAGGGGTCGGGCGAACACCGGGGAGCTGTTTTTT
TRBJ2-3 | TRBV5-1 | - | TRBD2 | CASSLEVAGGGTDTQYF | TGCGCCAGCAGCTTGGAGGTAGCGGGAGGGGGAACAGATACGCAGTATTTT
TRBJ1-2 | TRBV6-1 | - | - | CASTGTRGNYGYTF | TGTGCCAGCACTGGGACCCGGGGGAACTATGGCTACACCTTC
TRBJ1-1 | TRBV10-3 | - | - | CATRGATAGTEAFF | TGTGCCACCCGGGGGGCTACAGCCGGCACTGAAGCTTTCTTT
TRBJ1-3 | TRBV4-1 | - | - | CASSQDSPRTSGNTIYF | TGCGCCAGCAGCCAAGATTCCCCACGGACCTCTGGAAACACCATATATTTT
TRBJ1-1 | TRBV30 | - | TRBD1 | CAWRRGTVNTEAFF | TGTGCCTGGAGAAGAGGGACAGTTAACACTGAAGCTTTCTTT
TRBJ1-1 | TRBV7-9 | - | - | CASHAGLNTEAFF | TGTGCCAGCCACGCCGGGTTGAACACTGAAGCTTTCTTT
TRBJ2-1 | TRBV7-9 | - | - | CASSLVGSVSYNEQFF | TGTGCCAGCAGCTTAGTGGGGTCGGTATCCTACAATGAGCAGTTCTTC
TRBJ1-6 | TRBV21-1 | - | - | CASSKSSSYNSPLHF | TGTGCCAGCAGCAAAAGCAGCTCCTATAATTCACCCCTCCACTTT
TRBJ2-1 | TRBV19 | - | TRBD1 | CASSGQGGSYNEQFF | TGTGCCAGTAGCGGACAGGGGGGGTCCTACAATGAGCAGTTCTTC
TRBJ1-3 | TRBV6-5 | - | - | CASSYGAGISGNTIYF | TGTGCCAGCAGTTACGGGGCAGGGATCTCTGGAAACACCATATATTTT
TRBJ1-1 | TRBV18 | - | - | CASSESGSGTEAFF | TGTGCCAGCTCGGAGTCAGGTTCAGGAACTGAAGCTTTCTTT
TRBJ1-1 | TRBV27 | - | - | CASSRRGGAEAFF | TGTGCCAGCAGTCGGCGGGGGGGGGCTGAAGCTTTCTTT
TRBJ1-2 | TRBV6-1 | - | - | CASSETAGKSGGYTF | TGTGCCAGCAGTGAAACGGCAGGGAAGTCTGGCGGCTACACCTTC
TRBJ2-7 | TRBV6-1 | - | - | CASIRSGRKYEQYF | TGTGCCAGCATTAGGAGCGGACGAAAATACGAGCAGTACTTC
TRBJ2-7 | TRBV6-6 | - | - | CASSYRAATYEQYF | TGTGCCAGCAGTTACCGGGCAGCAACCTACGAGCAGTACTTC
TRBJ1-1 | TRBV11-2 | - | - | CASSFGRGTEAFF | TGTGCCAGCAGCTTTGGACGAGGGACTGAAGCTTTCTTT
TRBJ1-6 | TRBV5-1 | - | - | CASSFFEQGSSYNSPLHF | TGCGCCAGCAGCTTCTTCGAGCAGGGGAGCTCCTATAATTCACCCCTCCACTTT
TRBJ2-5 | TRBV18 | - | - | CASSPLPDQETQYF | TGTGCCAGCTCACCATTGCCAGATCAAGAGACCCAGTACTTC
TRBJ1-1 | TRBV18 | once | TRBD1 | CASSEGQDRNTEAFF | TGTGCCAGCTCAGAAGGACAGGATCGGAACACTGAAGCTTTCTTT
TRBJ2-1 | TRBV6-5 | - | TRBD2 | CASSRGLAFNEQFF | TGTGCCAGCAGTAGGGGACTAGCGTTCAATGAGCAGTTCTTC
TRBJ1-2 | TRBV7-2 | - | TRBD1 | CASSLGVGDRTQGYTF | TGTGCCAGCAGCTTAGGTGTGGGGGACAGGACGCAAGGCTACACCTTC
TRBJ1-2 | TRBV6-1 | - | TRBD1 | CASSERGQGDGYTF | TGTGCCAGCAGTGAAAGGGGACAGGGGGATGGCTACACCTTC
TRBJ2-5 | TRBV11-2 | - | - | CASSSQREAATQYF | TGTGCCAGCAGCTCGCAGCGCGAGGCGGCGACCCAGTACTTC
TRBJ1-2 | TRBV30 | - | - | CACRRRGNYGYTF | TGTGCCTGCCGTCGTCGGGGGAACTATGGCTACACCTTC
TRBJ2-1 | TRBV15 | once | TRBD2 | CATSRDASVAGVLEQFF | TGTGCCACCAGCAGAGATGCTTCGGTAGCGGGAGTTCTTGAGCAGTTCTTC
TRBJ1-5 | TRBV10-3 | - | - | CAISDLQGPQHF | TGTGCCATCAGTGACCTACAAGGACCCCAGCATTTT
TRBJ1-2 | TRBV18 | few | TRBD1 | CASSPGTGGYGYTF | TGTGCCAGCTCACCTGGGACAGGGGGCTATGGCTACACCTTC
TRBJ2-3 | TRBV25-1 | - | - | CASSWAGGSTDTQYF | TGTGCCAGCAGTTGGGCAGGGGGGAGCACAGATACGCAGTATTTT
TRBJ2-7 | TRBV11-2 | - | - | CASSPRGVQTYEQYF | TGTGCCAGCAGCCCGAGGGGGGTCCAAACCTACGAGCAGTACTTC
TRBJ2-7 | TRBV27 | - | - | CASSSPLEQYF | TGTGCCAGCAGTTCCCCCCTCGAGCAGTACTTC
TRBJ2-5 | TRBV30 | - | - | CAWSFRIQETQYF | TGTGCCTGGAGTTTCAGGATCCAAGAGACCCAGTACTTC
TRBJ1-1 | TRBV27 | - | - | CASSFKGVTEAFF | TGTGCCAGCAGTTTCAAGGGTGTCACTGAAGCTTTCTTT
TRBJ1-4 | TRBV28 | - | TRBD1 | CASSLLGGDEKLFF | TGTGCCAGCAGTTTACTAGGGGGCGATGAAAAACTGTTTTTT
TRBJ1-3 | TRBV7-8 | once | TRBD1 | CASSWGLGQGASGNTIYF | TGTGCCAGCAGCTGGGGGTTGGGACAGGGTGCGTCGGGAAACACCATATATTTT
TRBJ1-5 | TRBV7-3 | - | - | CASSPGANQPQHF | TGTGCCAGCAGTCCAGGAGCCAATCAGCCCCAGCATTTT
TRBJ1-2 | TRBV7-3 | - | TRBD1 | CASSSDRTTYGYTF | TGTGCCAGCAGCTCGGACAGGACTACCTATGGCTACACCTTC
TRBJ1-2 | TRBV6-1 | once | - | CASRNIPNYGYTF | TGTGCCAGCAGGAATATTCCTAACTATGGCTACACCTTC
TRBJ2-6 | TRBV25-1 | - | - | CASRGRSGANVLTF | TGTGCCAGCAGAGGACGCTCTGGGGCCAACGTCCTGACTTTC
TRBJ2-4 | TRBV5-1 | - | TRBD1 | CASSLGPGQGAGDIQYF | TGCGCCAGCAGCTTGGGCCCAGGACAGGGGGCGGGGGACATTCAGTACTTC
TRBJ2-1 | TRBV11-2 | once | TRBD2 | CASSWRLADNEQFF | TGTGCCAGCAGCTGGAGACTAGCGGACAATGAGCAGTTCTTC
TRBJ2-5 | TRBV14 | - | - | CASSQGVVLEETQYF | TGTGCCAGCAGTCAAGGAGTAGTGTTGGAAGAGACCCAGTACTTC
TRBJ1-2 | TRBV5-5 | - | - | CASSLDWVDGYGYTF | TGTGCCAGCAGCTTGGACTGGGTAGATGGTTATGGCTACACCTTC
TRBJ1-2 | TRBV29-1 | once | - | CSVVPSDSALYGYTF | TGCAGCGTTGTCCCTTCCGACAGCGCGCTCTATGGCTACACCTTC
TRBJ1-5 | TRBV19 | once | TRBD1 | CASSAIYGQGGNQPQHF | TGTGCCAGTAGTGCAATATACGGACAGGGGGGCAATCAGCCCCAGCATTTT
TRBJ1-1 | TRBV13 | few | - | CASSLQGSSTEAFF | TGTGCCAGCAGCTTACAGGGGAGTAGCACTGAAGCTTTCTTT
TRBJ2-1 | TRBV19 | - | - | CASSMRVSRSSYNEQFF | TGTGCCAGTAGTATGAGGGTTAGTCGGAGCTCCTACAATGAGCAGTTCTTC
TRBJ2-1 | TRBV6-1 | - | - | CASSAGLTNEQFF | TGTGCCAGCAGTGCGGGACTTACCAATGAGCAGTTCTTC
TRBJ1-5 | TRBV4-1 | - | - | CASSQAQNQPQHF | TGCGCCAGCAGCCAAGCACAGAATCAGCCCCAGCATTTT